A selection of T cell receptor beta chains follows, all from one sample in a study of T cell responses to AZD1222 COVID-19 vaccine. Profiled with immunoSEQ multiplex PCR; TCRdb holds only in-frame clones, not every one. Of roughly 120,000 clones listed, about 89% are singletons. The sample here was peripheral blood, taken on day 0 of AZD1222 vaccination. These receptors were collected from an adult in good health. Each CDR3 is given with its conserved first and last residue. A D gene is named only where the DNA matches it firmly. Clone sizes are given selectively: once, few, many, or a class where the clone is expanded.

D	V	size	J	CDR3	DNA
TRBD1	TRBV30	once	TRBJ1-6	CAWRPGGNNSPLHF	TGTGCCTGGAGACCAGGGGGCAATAATTCACCCCTCCACTTT
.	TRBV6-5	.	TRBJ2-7	CASTSNYEQYF	TGTGCCAGCACGAGTAACTACGAGCAGTACTTC
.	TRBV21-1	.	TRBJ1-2	CASSPLFVTDYGYTF	TGTGCCAGCAGCCCTCTCTTCGTGACGGACTATGGCTACACCTTC
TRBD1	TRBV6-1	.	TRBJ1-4	CASSDRQGNEKLFF	TGTGCCAGCAGTGACCGACAGGGGAATGAAAAACTGTTTTTT
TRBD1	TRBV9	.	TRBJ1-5	CASSPDRVDQPQHF	TGTGCCAGCAGCCCAGACAGGGTGGATCAGCCCCAGCATTTT
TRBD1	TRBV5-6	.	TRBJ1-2	CASSPRTGGAGYTF	TGTGCCAGCAGCCCTCGGACAGGGGGCGCTGGCTACACCTTC
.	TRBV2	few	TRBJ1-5	CASSEVDSVGQPQHF	TGTGCCAGCAGTGAAGTGGACAGTGTGGGTCAGCCCCAGCATTTT
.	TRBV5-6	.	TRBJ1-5	CASSLGVGDSSAPQHF	TGTGCCAGCAGCCTGGGGGTAGGGGACTCCTCGGCGCCCCAGCATTTT
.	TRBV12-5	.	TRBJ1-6	CASGLYSNNSPLHF	TGTGCTAGTGGTTTATACAGCAACAATTCACCCCTCCACTTT
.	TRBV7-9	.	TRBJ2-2	CASSPGGNTGELFF	TGTGCCAGCAGCCCCGGGGGCAACACCGGGGAGCTGTTTTTT
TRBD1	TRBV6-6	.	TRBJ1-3	CASSRSFQGATGNTIYF	TGTGCCAGCAGTCGAAGTTTCCAGGGGGCTACTGGAAACACCATATATTTT
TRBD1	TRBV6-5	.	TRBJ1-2	CASSPGQTYGYTF	TGTGCCAGCAGTCCGGGACAGACCTATGGCTACACCTTC
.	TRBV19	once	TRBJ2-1	CASSMGSRGDEQFF	TGTGCCAGTAGTATGGGGTCCCGAGGCGATGAGCAGTTCTTC
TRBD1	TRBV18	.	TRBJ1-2	CASSPTQDRRANYGYTF	TGTGCCAGCTCACCCACACAGGACAGGAGAGCTAACTATGGCTACACCTTC
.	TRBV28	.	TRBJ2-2	CASSLAGGGPGELFF	TGTGCCAGCAGTTTAGCAGGGGGAGGCCCCGGGGAGCTGTTTTTT
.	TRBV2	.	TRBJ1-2	CASSEALSQGSYGYTF	TGTGCCAGCAGTGAAGCCCTAAGTCAGGGATCCTATGGCTACACCTTC
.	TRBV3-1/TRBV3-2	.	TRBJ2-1	CASSPLQGLEEQFF	TGTGCCAGCAGCCCCCTACAGGGTTTAGAGGAGCAGTTCTTC
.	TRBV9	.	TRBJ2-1	CASSLTPTYRAGNEQFF	TGTGCCAGCAGCTTAACGCCGACCTACAGGGCCGGCAATGAGCAGTTCTTC
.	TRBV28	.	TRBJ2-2	CASRGGGRAGELFF	TGTGCCAGCAGAGGAGGGGGAAGGGCCGGGGAGCTGTTTTTT
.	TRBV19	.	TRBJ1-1	CASSLRVRTEAFF	TGTGCCAGTAGTCTACGGGTGAGGACTGAAGCTTTCTTT
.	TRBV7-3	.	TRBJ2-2	CASSLIGFTGELFF	TGTGCCAGCAGCTTAATAGGGTTCACCGGGGAGCTGTTTTTT
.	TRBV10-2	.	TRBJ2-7	CASSERGTRGSSYEQYF	TGCGCCAGCAGTGAGCGGGGGACCAGGGGGAGCTCCTACGAGCAGTACTTC
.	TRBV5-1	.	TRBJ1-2	CASSLAPGGYTF	TGCGCCAGCAGCTTGGCCCCGGGTGGCTACACCTTC
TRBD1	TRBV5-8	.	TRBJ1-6	CASRRTGGAFNSPLHF	TGTGCCAGCAGGAGGACAGGGGGCGCCTTTAATTCACCCCTCCACTTT
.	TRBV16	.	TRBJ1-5	CASSGSYSNQPQHF	TGTGCCAGCAGCGGATCGTATAGCAATCAGCCCCAGCATTTT
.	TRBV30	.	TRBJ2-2	CAWSEPDRHTGELFF	TGTGCCTGGAGCGAACCTGACAGGCACACCGGGGAGCTGTTTTTT
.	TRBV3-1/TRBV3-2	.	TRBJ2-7	CASSPRVGEQYF	TGTGCCAGCAGCCCAAGGGTTGGCGAGCAGTACTTC
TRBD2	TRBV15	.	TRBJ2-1	CATSRDLAGGGSYNEQFF	TGTGCCACCAGCAGAGATCTTGCGGGAGGAGGCTCCTACAATGAGCAGTTCTTC
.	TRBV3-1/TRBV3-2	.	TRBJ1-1	CASSPRWGGDSNTEAFF	TGTGCCAGCAGCCCCCGGTGGGGGGGTGATTCGAACACTGAAGCTTTCTTT
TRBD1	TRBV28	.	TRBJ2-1	CAGGTGNYNEQFF	TGTGCCGGCGGGACAGGGAACTACAATGAGCAGTTCTTC
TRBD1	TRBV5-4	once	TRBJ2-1	CASSTPEGAHEQFF	TGTGCCAGCAGCACGCCCGAGGGGGCACATGAGCAGTTCTTC
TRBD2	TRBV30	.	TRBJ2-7	CAWSVRPGTSGRSSYEQYF	TGTGCCTGGAGTGTACGTCCTGGGACTAGCGGAAGGAGCTCCTACGAGCAGTACTTC
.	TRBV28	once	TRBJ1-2	CASSRLQGKSGYTF	TGTGCCAGCAGCCGCCTACAGGGAAAATCGGGCTACACCTTC
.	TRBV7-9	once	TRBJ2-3	CASSLLSPDTQYF	TGTGCCAGCAGCTTATTATCCCCAGATACGCAGTATTTT
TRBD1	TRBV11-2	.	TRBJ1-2	CASSLEDRSIYGYTF	TGTGCCAGCAGCTTAGAGGACAGGTCAATCTATGGCTACACCTTC
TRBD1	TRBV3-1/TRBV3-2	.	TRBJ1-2	CASSHQGGRRNYGYTF	TGTGCCAGCAGCCACCAGGGGGGCAGGCGGAACTATGGCTACACCTTC
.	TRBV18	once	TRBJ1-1	CASSRQATNTEAFF	TGTGCCAGCTCACGACAGGCAACGAACACTGAAGCTTTCTTT
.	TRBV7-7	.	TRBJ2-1	CASSAQLGDEQFF	TGTGCTAGCAGTGCCCAACTCGGGGATGAGCAGTTCTTC
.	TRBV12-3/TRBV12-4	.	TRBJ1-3	CASSPGLGNTIYF	TGTGCCAGCAGTCCAGGGCTTGGAAACACCATATATTTT
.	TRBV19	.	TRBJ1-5	CASSPRDHNQPQHF	TGTGCCAGTAGTCCGCGGGACCACAATCAGCCCCAGCATTTT
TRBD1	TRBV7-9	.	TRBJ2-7	CASSPPRQGSSSYEQYF	TGTGCCAGCAGCCCACCCCGACAGGGATCCTCCTCCTACGAGCAGTACTTC
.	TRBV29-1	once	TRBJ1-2	CSVVIGRRGDYGYTF	TGCAGCGTTGTGATCGGGCGACGTGGGGATTATGGCTACACCTTC
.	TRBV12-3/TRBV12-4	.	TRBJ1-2	CATRRGDLGYTF	TGTGCCACCCGACGGGGGGATCTCGGCTACACCTTC
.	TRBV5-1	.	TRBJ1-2	CASSSFGQNYGYTF	TGCGCCAGCAGCTCATTTGGGCAAAACTATGGCTACACCTTC
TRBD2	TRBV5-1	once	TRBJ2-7	CASSLGLADPIEQYF	TGCGCCAGCAGCTTGGGACTAGCGGATCCCATCGAGCAGTACTTC
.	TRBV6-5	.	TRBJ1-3	CASSRTGDSGNTIYF	TGTGCCAGCAGTAGAACAGGAGACTCTGGAAACACCATATATTTT
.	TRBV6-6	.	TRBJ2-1	CASSYSIVEQFF	TGTGCCAGCAGTTACTCGATTGTTGAGCAGTTCTTC
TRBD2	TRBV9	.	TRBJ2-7	CASSPQREVFHEQYF	TGTGCCAGCAGCCCTCAGCGGGAGGTATTCCACGAGCAGTACTTC
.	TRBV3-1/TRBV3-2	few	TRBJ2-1	CASSQDSGNEQFF	TGTGCCAGCAGCCAAGATTCGGGCAATGAGCAGTTCTTC
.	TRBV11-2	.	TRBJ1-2	CASSLDRDYGYTF	TGTGCCAGCAGCTTAGACAGGGACTATGGCTACACCTTC